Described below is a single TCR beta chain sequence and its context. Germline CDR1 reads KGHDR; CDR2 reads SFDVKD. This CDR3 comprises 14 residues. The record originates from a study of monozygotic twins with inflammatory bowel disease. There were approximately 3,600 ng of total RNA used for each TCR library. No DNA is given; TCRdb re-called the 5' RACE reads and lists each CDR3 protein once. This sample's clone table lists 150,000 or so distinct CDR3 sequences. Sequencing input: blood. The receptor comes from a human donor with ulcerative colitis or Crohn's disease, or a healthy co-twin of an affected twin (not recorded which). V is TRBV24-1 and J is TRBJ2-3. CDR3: CATSDLVGTDTQYF.